This T cell receptor beta chain was sequenced during a study of graft-versus-host responses after intestinal transplantation. Assay used: immunoSEQ multiplex PCR; TCRdb lists only in-frame clones, some missing. The data contain over 90,000 clones, around 90% of them singletons. The germline gives CDR1 SGHNT, CDR2 YENEEA. The CDR3 runs 15 residues. Germline trimming cut 1 base from V and 1 base from J; bases unmatched to any gene: 0. This clone was recorded once. What it recognizes is unknown. V usage is TRBV11-3 and J usage is TRBJ2-2; 7 nucleotides line up with TRBD1. The sample in question was unstimulated CD8+ T cells sorted from spleen or lymph node cells, obtained before intestinal transplant. The sequence was collected from a human donor who received an intestinal transplant. In DNA form, the CDR3 reads TGTGCCAGCAGCTTAGGGACAGGGAACACCGGGGAGCTGTTTTTT. Translation: CASSLGTGNTGELFF.